This T cell receptor beta chain is drawn from a study of T cell responses to AZD1222 COVID-19 vaccine. Study-wide background: Analyses pooled second doses at about 4 or about 12 weeks. Study observations and caveats: Two AZD1222 doses significantly raised spike-specific TCR breadth and depth over controls. Unmutated variant regions reportedly attract nearly half of all spike-specific TCRs. Seropositive AZD1222 recipients at baseline numbered only five or six.

Method: immunoSEQ multiplex PCR; TCRdb's copy keeps in-frame clones and lacks some. The data show some 170,000 clones, roughly 91% seen once. Concerning this clone: The target antigen is unknown.

This TCR came from an adult in good health. The input for sequencing was peripheral blood, taken on day 0 of AZD1222 vaccination.

CDR3 DNA: TGTGCCAGCAGCTTACCCACAGGGGTGTTAACTGAAGCTTTCTTT. It encodes CASSLPTGVLTEAFF. This chain connects TRBV5-8 to TRBJ1-1; 7 bases line up with TRBD1. The CDR3 length is 15 residues. Germline CDR1 is SGHTS and CDR2 is YDEGEE. V shed 2 bases and J 5 bases; nucleotides not matched to a gene: 9.